The present T cell receptor beta chain was sequenced within a study of CD8+ T cells in alopecia areata. General study results and limits: Many expanded lesional clones persisted in scalp and blood during tofacitinib treatment. A single nonresponder leaves the baseline CD8+ expansion link to response uncertain.

For this clone: Its specificity is not known.

Treatment reported: oral pan-JAK inhibitor, 5-10 mg twice daily. Once RNA had been extracted, it was reverse transcribed into cDNA to act as the sequencing template. Repertoires were generated with immunoSEQ multiplex PCR, while TCRdb's copy carries only in-frame clones and drops some. The sample includes about 200,000 clones, over 60% of them seen just once. The sequencing here drew on CD4+ T cells sorted from blood, taken at week 4, from a patient treated with tofacitinib. The TCR originated in a human donor with alopecia areata.

The DNA for the CDR3 is TGCGCCAGCAGTAATCCCCAGGGCCCGCTCGACTATGGCTACACCTTC. Amino acids: CASSNPQGPLDYGYTF. The gene calls are TRBV4-1 and TRBJ1-2; tentatively, D is TRBD1 (5 bases). The CDR3 is 16 residues long. Trimming removed 6 bases at V and 3 bases at J, with 20 bases between. The germline V gene has CDR1 MGHRA and CDR2 YSYEKL.